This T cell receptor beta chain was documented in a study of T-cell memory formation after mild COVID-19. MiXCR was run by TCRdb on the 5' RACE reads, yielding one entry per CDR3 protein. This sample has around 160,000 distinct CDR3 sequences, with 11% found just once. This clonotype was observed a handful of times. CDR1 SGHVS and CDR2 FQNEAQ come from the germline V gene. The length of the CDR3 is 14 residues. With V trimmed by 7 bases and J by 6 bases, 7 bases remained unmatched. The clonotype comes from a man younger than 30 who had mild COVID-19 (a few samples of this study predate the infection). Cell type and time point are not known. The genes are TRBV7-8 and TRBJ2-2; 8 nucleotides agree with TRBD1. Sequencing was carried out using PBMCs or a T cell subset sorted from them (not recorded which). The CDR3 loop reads CASTPDRVSGELFF. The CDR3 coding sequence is TGTGCCAGCACCCCGGACAGGGTGTCCGGGGAGCTGTTTTTT.